These T cell receptor beta chains were read from a single sample in a study of human T cells and chemical hapten exposure. MiXCR, applied by TCRdb to the RACE reads, yields one record per CDR3 protein. The sample lists 300,000 to 400,000 distinct CDR3 sequences; under 8% were seen once. Sequenced material: whole blood, taken in connection with sensitization to the hapten diphenylcyclopropenone (DPC). All receptors derive from a woman between 18 and 29 years old with alopecia areata. Some clones in this sample may be carry-over from other donors' samples. The CDR3 runs from the conserved cysteine through the conserved F or W. D genes are given only for firm matches. A clone size is listed for some rows: how often the clone was seen (once, few, many), or a class if it is expanded.

v_gene	d_gene	abundance	j_gene	CDR3nt	CDR3aa
TRBV4-1	NA	few	TRBJ1-1	TGCGCCAGCAGCCAGGGTCCCCGAATGAACACTGAAGCTTTCTTT	CASSQGPRMNTEAFF
TRBV20-1	TRBD1	many	TRBJ1-6	TGCAGTGCTAGCTGGGGACAGGGTAATTCACCCCTCCACTTT	CSASWGQGNSPLHF
TRBV6-5	TRBD1	few	TRBJ1-2	TGTGCCAGCACCCCGATGGACAGGAGAAACTATGGCTACACCTTC	CASTPMDRRNYGYTF
TRBV4-3	TRBD1	NA	TRBJ1-2	TGCGCCAGCAGCCGGGACTTATTAACAGGGGAATTCGGCTACACCTTC	CASSRDLLTGEFGYTF
TRBV20-1	NA	many	TRBJ1-1	TGCAGTGCTAGAGATGGGGTAAGCACTGAAGCTTTCTTT	CSARDGVSTEAFF
TRBV29-1	NA	many	TRBJ2-2	TGCAGCTACGAGGCCTATACCGGGGAGCTGTTTTTT	CSYEAYTGELFF
TRBV6-1	NA	few	TRBJ2-7	TGTGCCACCGCCGGACCGAACTACGAGCAGTACTTC	CATAGPNYEQYF
TRBV7-9	NA	few	TRBJ1-1	TGTGCCAGCAGCTTACAAGCCACTGAAGCTTTCTTT	CASSLQATEAFF
TRBV12-3/TRBV12-4	NA	NA	TRBJ1-3	TGTGCCAGCACGGACGGCGTGGGAAACACCATATATTTT	CASTDGVGNTIYF
TRBV6-5	NA	few	TRBJ2-7	TGTGCCAGCAGTTACTCAGTAGGGGGGAGCTTTGAGCAGTACTTC	CASSYSVGGSFEQYF
TRBV7-2	TRBD1	many	TRBJ1-4	TGTGCCAGCAGCTTAAACGGACAGGGGACTAATGAAAAACTGTTTTTT	CASSLNGQGTNEKLFF
TRBV9	NA	few	TRBJ2-3	TGTGCCAGCAGCTTCGGACAGACCACAGATACGCAGTATTTT	CASSFGQTTDTQYF
TRBV7-3	NA	many	TRBJ1-1	TGTGCCAGCAGCTCGCTCTTTAACACTGAAGCTTTCTTT	CASSSLFNTEAFF
TRBV24-1	NA	NA	TRBJ2-5	TGTGCCACCAGTGGGACAGACCCCTCGGAGGAGACCCAGTACTTC	CATSGTDPSEETQYF
TRBV27	NA	NA	TRBJ1-2	TGTGCCAGCAGTTTTTTGGATAGGGCCCTCTACACCTTC	CASSFLDRALYTF
TRBV7-9	NA	few	TRBJ2-3	TGTGCCAGCAGCTCCCCGCCGACAGGGGCGGGGGGGGCAGATACGCAGTATTTT	CASSSPPTGAGGADTQYF
TRBV6-5	NA	few	TRBJ2-6	TGTGCCAGCAGTCGGACTGGTTACTCTGGGGCCAACGTCCTGACTTTC	CASSRTGYSGANVLTF
TRBV10-3	NA	few	TRBJ1-6	TGTGCCATCAGTGGGGTGAGGGGGACTTCTCATTCACCCCTCCACTTT	CAISGVRGTSHSPLHF
TRBV13	NA	many	TRBJ2-3	TGTGCCAGCAGCTTGGGGCTCGGGACCTTGACAGATACGCAGTATTTT	CASSLGLGTLTDTQYF
TRBV29-1	NA	few	TRBJ2-3	TGCAGCGTTGTAGCCCCGAGGGCGCAGTATTTT	CSVVAPRAQYF
TRBV7-9	NA	few	TRBJ1-4	TGTGCCAGCAGCCTGAAGGAAGCTAATGAAAAACTGTTTTTT	CASSLKEANEKLFF
TRBV4-3	NA	few	TRBJ2-6	TGCGCCAGCAGCCAACCCGCAGAGGGATCTCTCCGTGTGGCCAACGTCCTGACTTTC	CASSQPAEGSLRVANVLTF
TRBV28	NA	many	TRBJ2-5	TGTGCCAGCAGTTTGCGGTTCCAAGAGACCCAGTACTTC	CASSLRFQETQYF
TRBV21-1	NA	NA	TRBJ2-3	TGTGCCAGCAGCAAAGGGCGGACTAGCGGGGAACCAGATACGCAGTATTTT	CASSKGRTSGEPDTQYF
TRBV12-3/TRBV12-4	NA	few	TRBJ1-1	TGTGCCAGCAGTTTAACCTCAGGTCATACTGAAGCTTTCTTT	CASSLTSGHTEAFF
TRBV4-1	TRBD2	few	TRBJ2-3	TGCGCCAGCAGCACTAGCGGGGGGAGGGGCACAGATACGCAGTATTTT	CASSTSGGRGTDTQYF
TRBV5-6	TRBD2	many	TRBJ2-5	TGTGCCAGCAGCTTGATGGCGGGGGGGCAGGAGACCCAGTACTTC	CASSLMAGGQETQYF
TRBV7-2	TRBD1	few	TRBJ1-4	TGTGCCAGCAGCTTCACGGGACAGGGGGCAGGTGAAAAACTGTTTTTT	CASSFTGQGAGEKLFF
TRBV10-3	NA	NA	TRBJ1-2	TGTGCCATCATCCCCTCTCTGGGGGCGGTCTACACCTTC	CAIIPSLGAVYTF
TRBV4-1	TRBD2	few	TRBJ2-3	TGCGCCAGCAGCCAAGATCCTGGACTAGCGGGATTCACAGATACGCAGTATTTT	CASSQDPGLAGFTDTQYF
TRBV11-2	NA	many	TRBJ2-1	TGTGCCAGCAGCCCCCTCGGGGGCTCCTACAATGAGCAGTTCTTC	CASSPLGGSYNEQFF
TRBV9	NA	few	TRBJ1-1	TGTGCCAGCAGCTCGATACAGGGCACTGAAGCTTTCTTT	CASSSIQGTEAFF
TRBV12-3/TRBV12-4	NA	many	TRBJ2-1	TGTGCCAGCAGTTTTCGGGCTTTGTCAGGGGACGATGAGCAGTTCTTC	CASSFRALSGDDEQFF
TRBV24-1	NA	few	TRBJ1-5	TGTGCCACCAGTGGGGGTACAGGGATCTTTAATCAGCCCCAGCATTTT	CATSGGTGIFNQPQHF
TRBV28	TRBD1	few	TRBJ1-3	TGTGCCAGCAGTCCTACAGGGGGATCTGGAAACACCATATATTTT	CASSPTGGSGNTIYF
TRBV7-8	NA	NA	TRBJ2-3	TGTGCCAGCAGCTTTAGGCCGGCTAGCACAGATACGCAGTATTTT	CASSFRPASTDTQYF
TRBV7-2	NA	NA	TRBJ2-3	TGTGCCAGCAGCTTAGGGCTACGGAAACCAGATACGCAGTATTTT	CASSLGLRKPDTQYF
TRBV5-1	NA	few	TRBJ2-6	TGCGCCAGCAGCCCCGGGGGCAGGAGCTCTGGGGCCAACGTCCTGACTTTC	CASSPGGRSSGANVLTF
TRBV29-1	TRBD1	many	TRBJ2-3	TGCAGCGTTGAAGATCTGGTTTCCAGGGGGAGCACAGATACGCAGTATTTT	CSVEDLVSRGSTDTQYF
TRBV7-2	NA	NA	TRBJ1-3	TGTGCCAGCAGCTATGATGCTGGAAACACCATATATTTT	CASSYDAGNTIYF
TRBV4-2	TRBD1	many	TRBJ2-7	TGTGCCAGCAGCCAAGATCCGACAGGGGGCTACGAGCAGTACTTC	CASSQDPTGGYEQYF
TRBV4-2	TRBD1	few	TRBJ1-1	TGTGCCAGCAGCCAAGAGGCTAGCCAGGGGGTCACGAACACTGAAGCTTTCTTT	CASSQEASQGVTNTEAFF
TRBV7-2	NA	few	TRBJ2-1	TGTGCCAGCAGCCCGGGTAGGGGTGAGCAGTTCTTC	CASSPGRGEQFF
TRBV6-5	NA	NA	TRBJ2-7	TGTGCCAGCAGAAGACAGCCTAACTCCTACGAGCAGTACTTC	CASRRQPNSYEQYF
TRBV7-9	NA	few	TRBJ2-1	TGTGCCAGCAGCTTACGGGGGCCCCCGGATGAGCAGTTCTTC	CASSLRGPPDEQFF
TRBV18	NA	NA	TRBJ2-2	TGTGCCAGCTCACCACCTAATCCAGGGCGCACCGGGGAGCTGTTTTTT	CASSPPNPGRTGELFF
TRBV4-3	TRBD1	few	TRBJ2-6	TGCGCCAACCGCCTGACAGGGGGCTCTGGGGCCAACGTCCTGACTTTC	CANRLTGGSGANVLTF
TRBV4-3	NA	few	TRBJ1-4	TGCGCCAGCAGCCAAGATAACGGGCGGGGGAATAATGAAAAACTGTTTTTT	CASSQDNGRGNNEKLFF
TRBV12-3/TRBV12-4	TRBD2	many	TRBJ2-1	TGTGCCAGCACCGGGGGGTACTCCTACAATGAGCAGTTCTTC	CASTGGYSYNEQFF
TRBV12-3/TRBV12-4	NA	few	TRBJ2-5	TGTGCCAGCAGTTTTGGGGGGACACAAGAGACCCAGTACTTC	CASSFGGTQETQYF
TRBV5-4	NA	many	TRBJ1-1	TGTGCCAGCAGCTTGGACTCCCCGGGTGAAGCTTTCTTT	CASSLDSPGEAFF
TRBV6-1	NA	few	TRBJ1-6	TGTGCCAGCAGTGAAACGACTCCCGGGGCGGCGTATAATTCACCCCTCCACTTT	CASSETTPGAAYNSPLHF
TRBV7-9	NA	NA	TRBJ1-2	TGTGCCAGCAGCTTAGACAGGGAGGTAAATGGCTACACCTTC	CASSLDREVNGYTF
TRBV6-2/TRBV6-3	NA	NA	TRBJ2-3	TGTGCCAGTCGTCGGCGGGGAGATACGCAGTATTTT	CASRRRGDTQYF
TRBV12-3/TRBV12-4	TRBD1	many	TRBJ1-1	TGTGCCAGCAGCGCACAGGGGGCGCAAACTGAAGCTTTCTTT	CASSAQGAQTEAFF